The present T cell receptor beta chain was sequenced within a study of human T cells and chemical hapten exposure. Many counts were recorded for this clonotype. The trim removed 2 bases at V and 3 bases at J, leaving 6 bases unmatched. The CDR3 has 15 residues. Germline V lookup: CDR1 MDHEN, CDR2 SYDVKM. TCRdb re-derived calls from the RACE reads in MiXCR, one entry per CDR3 protein. There are approximately 84,000 distinct CDR3 sequences in the sample; about a tenth occur only once, and 2% to 2.5% lies in the top ten. Time point specified: patch test 2, 6 weeks after DPC sensitization. Treatment meaning: therapeutic diphenylcyclopropenone sensitization with weekly scalp DPC.

V usage is TRBV28 and J usage is TRBJ2-5, with TRBD1 identical over 7 bases. The clonotype comes from a woman aged 30 to 39 with alopecia areata. Some clones in this sample may be carry-over from other donors' samples. Sample: whole blood, taken in connection with sensitization to the hapten diphenylcyclopropenone (DPC). CDR3 loop: CASSLPGQLKETQYF. The CDR3 region has the DNA TGTGCCAGCAGTTTACCGGGACAGCTTAAAGAGACCCAGTACTTC.